Given below is one T cell receptor beta chain in context. The data were obtained in a study of T cell changes during pregnancy in multiple sclerosis. Germline lookup yields CDR1 SGHRS and CDR2 YFSETQ. The CDR3 runs 12 residues. Trimming removed 4 bases from V and 4 bases from J, with 8 bases in between. Libraries were prepared by immunoSEQ multiplex PCR; TCRdb keeps only in-frame clonotypes and omits some of them. The sample holds approximately 52,000 clones, approximately 92% seen once. This chain uses TRBV5-1 with TRBJ1-2, with D perhaps matching TRBD1 (6 bases). The sequencing here drew on CD4+ T cells from peripheral blood mononuclear cells, taken in the second trimester of pregnancy. This TCR derives from a female donor in good health, enrolled as a control in a pregnancy study. CDR3 DNA sequence: TGCGCCAGCAGCCCGGACAGCTATGGCTACACCTTC. Amino acid sequence: CASSPDSYGYTF.